This T cell receptor (beta chain) is drawn from a study of cytomegalovirus exposure and HLA in healthy donors. Overall study findings and caveats: Several of the most significant clusters appeared linked to common viral pathogens, based on a later analysis. Analysis was carried out at a later point, and it linked a missense DCLRE1C variant to TCR beta V- and J-gene trimming. Among donors in an Asian-associated ancestry cluster, a later analysis reportedly found fewer N-insertions than the roughly 700-donor mean. Excluded were some V segments that proved indistinguishable, including TRBV6-2 and TRBV6-3.

Regarding this clone: Antigen unknown.

The PCR ran on 60 Vbeta and 13 Jbeta primers. Here immunoSEQ multiplex PCR was the method, and the copy in TCRdb shows in-frame clones only, minus some. Of 100,000 to 150,000 clones listed, more than 75% are singletons. Deletions cut 3 bases from V and 0 bases from J, with 7 bases between. Germline V lookup: CDR1 MNHNS, CDR2 SASEGT. The CDR3 runs 14 residues. The rearrangement uses TRBV6-1 and TRBJ2-3, with D unclear. This receptor was taken from a woman in her forties or fifties in good health and CMV-seropositive. Sequencing was done on a sample of PBMCs. This CDR3 reads CASSDRLSTDTQYF. For the CDR3, the DNA is TGTGCCAGCAGTGATCGGTTAAGCACAGATACGCAGTATTTT.